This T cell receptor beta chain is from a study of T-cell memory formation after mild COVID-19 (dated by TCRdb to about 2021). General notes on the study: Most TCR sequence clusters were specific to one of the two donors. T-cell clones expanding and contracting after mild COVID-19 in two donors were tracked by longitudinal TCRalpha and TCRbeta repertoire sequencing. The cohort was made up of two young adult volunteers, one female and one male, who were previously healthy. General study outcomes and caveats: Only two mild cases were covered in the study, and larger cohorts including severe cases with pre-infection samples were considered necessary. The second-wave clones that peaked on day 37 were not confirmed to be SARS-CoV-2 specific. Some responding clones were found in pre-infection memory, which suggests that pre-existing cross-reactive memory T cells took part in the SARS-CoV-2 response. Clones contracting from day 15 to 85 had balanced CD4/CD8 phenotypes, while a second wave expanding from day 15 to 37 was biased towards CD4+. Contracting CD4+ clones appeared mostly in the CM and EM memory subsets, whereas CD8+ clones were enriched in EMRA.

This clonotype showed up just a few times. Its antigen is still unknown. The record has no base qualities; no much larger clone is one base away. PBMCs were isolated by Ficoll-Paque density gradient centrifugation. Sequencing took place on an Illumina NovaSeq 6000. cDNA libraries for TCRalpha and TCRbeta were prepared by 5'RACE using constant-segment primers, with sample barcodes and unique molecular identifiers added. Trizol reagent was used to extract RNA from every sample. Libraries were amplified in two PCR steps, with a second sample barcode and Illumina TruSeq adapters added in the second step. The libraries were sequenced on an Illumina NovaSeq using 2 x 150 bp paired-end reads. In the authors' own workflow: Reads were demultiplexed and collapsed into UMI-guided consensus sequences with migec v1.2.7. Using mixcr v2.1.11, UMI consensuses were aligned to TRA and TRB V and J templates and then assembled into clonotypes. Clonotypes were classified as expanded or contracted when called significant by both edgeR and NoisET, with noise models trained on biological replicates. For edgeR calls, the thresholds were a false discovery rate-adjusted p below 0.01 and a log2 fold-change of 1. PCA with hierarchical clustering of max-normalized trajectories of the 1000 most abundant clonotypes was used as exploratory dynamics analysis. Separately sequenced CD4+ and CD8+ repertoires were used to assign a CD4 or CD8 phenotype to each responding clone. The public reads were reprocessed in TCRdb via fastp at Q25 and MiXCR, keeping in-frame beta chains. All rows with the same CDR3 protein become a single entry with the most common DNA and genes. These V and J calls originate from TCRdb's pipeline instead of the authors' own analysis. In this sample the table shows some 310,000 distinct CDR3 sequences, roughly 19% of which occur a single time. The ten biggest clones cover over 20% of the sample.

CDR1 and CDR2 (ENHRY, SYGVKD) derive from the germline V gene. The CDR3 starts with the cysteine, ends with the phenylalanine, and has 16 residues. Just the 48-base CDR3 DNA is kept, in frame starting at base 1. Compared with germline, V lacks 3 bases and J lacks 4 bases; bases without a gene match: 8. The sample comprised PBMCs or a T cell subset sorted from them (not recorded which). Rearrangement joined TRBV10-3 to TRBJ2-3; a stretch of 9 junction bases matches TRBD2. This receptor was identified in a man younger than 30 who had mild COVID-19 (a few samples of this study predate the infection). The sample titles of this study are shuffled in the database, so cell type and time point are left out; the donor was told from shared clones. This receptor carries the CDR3 CAISELAGVVPDTQYF. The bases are TGTGCCATCAGTGAATTAGCGGGGGTCGTTCCAGATACGCAGTATTTT.